The entry below gives a single T cell receptor beta chain sequence along with its context. This specimen comes from a study of blood T cell repertoires in COVID-19. Study-wide background: T cells, B-cell-depleted T cells, or PBMCs provided the cDNA or gDNA that served as material.

The germline V gene encodes CDR1 SGHRS and CDR2 YFSETQ. Trimming cost V 4 bases and J 5 bases, with 12 bases left between them. The length of the CDR3 is 13 residues. The assay was immunoSEQ multiplex PCR, and TCRdb's table has in-frame clones only and misses some. The sample lists around 330,000 clones; roughly 90% were seen once. V gene TRBV5-1 combines with J gene TRBJ1-1, with D possibly matching TRBD1 (5 bases). Sequencing was performed on peripheral blood. The TCR sequence derives from a woman aged 45 to 65 with active or convalescent COVID-19. The CDR3 DNA follows: TGCGCCAGCAGCCCCGGACATGAAACTGAAGCTTTCTTT. Its translation: CASSPGHETEAFF.